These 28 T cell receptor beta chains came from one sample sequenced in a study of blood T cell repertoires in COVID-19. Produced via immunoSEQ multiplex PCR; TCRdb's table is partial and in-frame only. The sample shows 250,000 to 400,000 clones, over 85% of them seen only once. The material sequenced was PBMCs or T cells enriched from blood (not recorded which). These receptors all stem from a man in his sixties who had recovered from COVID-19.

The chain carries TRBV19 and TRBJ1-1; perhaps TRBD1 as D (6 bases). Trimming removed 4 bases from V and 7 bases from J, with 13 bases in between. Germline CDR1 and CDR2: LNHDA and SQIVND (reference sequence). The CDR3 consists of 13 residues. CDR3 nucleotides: TGTGCCAGTAGTAGAAGGTCACAGGGTGAAGCTTTCTTT. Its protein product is CASSRRSQGEAFF. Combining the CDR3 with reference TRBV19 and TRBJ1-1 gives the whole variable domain DGGITQSPKYLFRKEGQNVTLSCEQNLNHDAMYWYRQDPGQGLRLIYYSQIVNDFQKGDIAEGYSVSREKKESFPLTVTSAQKNPTAFYLCASSRRSQGEAFFGQGTRLTVV.

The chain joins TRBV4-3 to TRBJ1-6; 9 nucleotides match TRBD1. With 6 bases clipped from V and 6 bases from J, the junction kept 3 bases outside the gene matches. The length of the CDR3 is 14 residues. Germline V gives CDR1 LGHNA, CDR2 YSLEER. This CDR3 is CASRQGQGNSPLHF. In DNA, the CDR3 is TGCGCCAGCAGACAGGGACAGGGTAATTCACCCCTCCACTTT.

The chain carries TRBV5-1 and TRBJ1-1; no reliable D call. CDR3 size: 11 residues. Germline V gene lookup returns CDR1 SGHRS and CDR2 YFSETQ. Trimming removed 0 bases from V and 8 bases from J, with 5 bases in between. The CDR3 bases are TGCGCCAGCAGCTTGGCCGGGGAAGCTTTCTTT. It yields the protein CASSLAGEAFF.

The CDR3 sequence: CASSPSGRGGANTGELFF. The CDR3 DNA is TGTGCCAGCAGCCCCTCGGGACGGGGGGGCGCGAACACCGGGGAGCTGTTTTTT. The chain couples TRBV7-9 to TRBJ2-2; 8 bases align to TRBD2. Germline V CDR1 and CDR2: SEHNR, FQNEAQ (reference sequence). The CDR3 covers 18 residues. The V gene end was trimmed by 5 bases and the J gene end by 0 bases; junction bases not matched to a gene: 11. Variable domain in full (rest from reference TRBV7-9 and TRBJ2-2): DTGVSQNPRHKITKRGQNVTFRCDPISEHNRLYWYRQTLGQGPEFLTYFQNEAQLEKSRLLSDRFSAERPKGSFSTLEIQRTEQGDSAMYLCASSPSGRGGANTGELFFGEGSRLTVL.

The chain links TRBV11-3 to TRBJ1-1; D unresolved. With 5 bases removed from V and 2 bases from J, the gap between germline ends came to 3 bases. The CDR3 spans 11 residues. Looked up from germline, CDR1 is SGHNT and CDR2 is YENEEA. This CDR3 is CASSLNTEAFF. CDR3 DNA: TGTGCCAGCAGCCTTAACACTGAAGCTTTCTTT.

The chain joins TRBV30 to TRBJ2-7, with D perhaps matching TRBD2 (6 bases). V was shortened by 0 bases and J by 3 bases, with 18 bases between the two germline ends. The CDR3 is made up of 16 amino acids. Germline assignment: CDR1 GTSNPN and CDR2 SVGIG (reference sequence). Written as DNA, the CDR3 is TGTGCCTGGAGTGTTTTGGGGCGGGACCTAATCTACGAGCAGTACTTC. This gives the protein CAWSVLGRDLIYEQYF.

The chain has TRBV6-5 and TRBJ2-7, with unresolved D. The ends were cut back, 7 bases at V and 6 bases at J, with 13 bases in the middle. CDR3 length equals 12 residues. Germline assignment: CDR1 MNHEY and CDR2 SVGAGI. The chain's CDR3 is CASTTPSGEQYF. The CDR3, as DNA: TGTGCCAGCACCACCCCCTCGGGCGAGCAGTACTTC.

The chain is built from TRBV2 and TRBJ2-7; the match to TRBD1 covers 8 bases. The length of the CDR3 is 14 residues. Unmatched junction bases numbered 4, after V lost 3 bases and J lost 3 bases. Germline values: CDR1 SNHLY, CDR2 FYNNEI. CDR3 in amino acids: CASSESGGRYEQYF. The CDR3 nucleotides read TGTGCCAGCAGTGAGTCAGGGGGCCGCTACGAGCAGTACTTC.

The DNA for the CDR3 is TGTGCCAGCAGCTTGGCACTGGCATCGGCCGGGACTAGCGTTTACAATGAGCAGTTCTTC. Translation: CASSLALASAGTSVYNEQFF. The chain is built from TRBV5-4 and TRBJ2-1; 10 positions match TRBD2. CDR3 size: 20 residues. The trim removed 0 bases at V and 4 bases at J, leaving 16 bases unmatched. Germline V gene lookup returns CDR1 SGHNT and CDR2 YYREEE (reference sequence).

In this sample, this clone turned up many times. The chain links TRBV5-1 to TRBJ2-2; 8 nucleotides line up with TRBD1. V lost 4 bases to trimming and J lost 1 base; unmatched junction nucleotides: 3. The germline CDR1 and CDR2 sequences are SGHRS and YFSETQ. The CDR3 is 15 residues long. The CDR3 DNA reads TGCGCCAGCAGCCCAGGGACAGGGAACACCGGGGAGCTGTTTTTT. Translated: CASSPGTGNTGELFF.

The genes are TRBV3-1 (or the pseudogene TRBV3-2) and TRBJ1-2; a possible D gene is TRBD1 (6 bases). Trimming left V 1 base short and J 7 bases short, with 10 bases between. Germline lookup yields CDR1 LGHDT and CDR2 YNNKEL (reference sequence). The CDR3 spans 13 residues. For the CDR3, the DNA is TGTGCCAGCAGCCAAGTTTTAGGGGGTGGCTACACCTTC. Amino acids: CASSQVLGGGYTF.

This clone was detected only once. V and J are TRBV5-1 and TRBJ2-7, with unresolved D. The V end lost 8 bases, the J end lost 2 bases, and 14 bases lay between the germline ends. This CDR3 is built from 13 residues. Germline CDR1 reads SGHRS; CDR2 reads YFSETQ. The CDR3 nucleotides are TGCGCCAGTTACAGTGACCCTACCTACGAGCAGTACTTC. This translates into CASYSDPTYEQYF.

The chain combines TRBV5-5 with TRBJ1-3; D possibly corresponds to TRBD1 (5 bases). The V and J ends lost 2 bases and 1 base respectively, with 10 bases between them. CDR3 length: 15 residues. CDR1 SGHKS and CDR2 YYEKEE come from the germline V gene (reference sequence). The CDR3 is CASSLDPGSGNTIYF. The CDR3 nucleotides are TGTGCCAGCAGCTTAGATCCAGGGTCTGGAAACACCATATATTTT.

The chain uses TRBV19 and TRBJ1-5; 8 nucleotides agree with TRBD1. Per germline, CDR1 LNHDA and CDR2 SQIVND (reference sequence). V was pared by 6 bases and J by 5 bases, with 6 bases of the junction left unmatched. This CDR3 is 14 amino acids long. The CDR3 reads CASRAGGYYQPQHF. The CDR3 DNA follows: TGTGCCAGTAGGGCAGGGGGCTACTATCAGCCCCAGCATTTT.

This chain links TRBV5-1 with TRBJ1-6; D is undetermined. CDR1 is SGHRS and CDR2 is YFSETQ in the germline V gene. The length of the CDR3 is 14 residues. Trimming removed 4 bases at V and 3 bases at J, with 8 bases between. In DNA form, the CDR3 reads TGCGCCAGCAGCGGTGGGAGCTATAATTCACCCCTCCACTTT. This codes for CASSGGSYNSPLHF. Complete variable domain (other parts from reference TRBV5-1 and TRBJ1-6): KAGVTQTPRYLIKTRGQQVTLSCSPISGHRSVSWYQQTPGQGLQFLFEYFSETQRNKGNFPGRFSGRQFSNSRSEMNVSTLELGDSALYLCASSGGSYNSPLHFGNGTRLTVT.

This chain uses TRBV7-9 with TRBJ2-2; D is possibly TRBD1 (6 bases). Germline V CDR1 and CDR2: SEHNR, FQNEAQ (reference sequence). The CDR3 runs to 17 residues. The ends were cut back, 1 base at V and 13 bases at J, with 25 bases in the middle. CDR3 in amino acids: CASSLGEQGLDKIWLFF. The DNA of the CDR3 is TGTGCCAGCAGCTTAGGGGAACAGGGTCTCGACAAAATCTGGCTGTTTTTT.

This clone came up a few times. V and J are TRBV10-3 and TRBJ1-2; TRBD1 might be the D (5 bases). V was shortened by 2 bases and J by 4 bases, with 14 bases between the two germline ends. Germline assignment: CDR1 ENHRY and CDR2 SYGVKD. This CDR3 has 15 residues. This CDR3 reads CAISERGVEGYGYTF. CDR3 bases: TGTGCCATCAGTGAGCGGGGGGTCGAGGGCTATGGCTACACCTTC.

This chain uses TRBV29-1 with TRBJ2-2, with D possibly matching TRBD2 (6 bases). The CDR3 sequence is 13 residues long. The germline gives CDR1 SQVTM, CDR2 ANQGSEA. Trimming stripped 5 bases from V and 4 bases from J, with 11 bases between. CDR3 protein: CSVRAGITGELFF. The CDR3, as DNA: TGCAGCGTTAGGGCGGGGATCACCGGGGAGCTGTTTTTT.

CDR3 nucleotides: TGTGCCAGCTCACCACCGTACGTAGCCTTTGAGCAGTTCTTC. Amino acid sequence: CASSPPYVAFEQFF. V gene TRBV18 combines with J gene TRBJ2-1; D is uncertain. V dropped 0 bases and J dropped 9 bases, with 12 bases sitting between them. CDR1 is KGHSH and CDR2 is LQKENI in the germline V gene. The CDR3 has 14 amino acids.

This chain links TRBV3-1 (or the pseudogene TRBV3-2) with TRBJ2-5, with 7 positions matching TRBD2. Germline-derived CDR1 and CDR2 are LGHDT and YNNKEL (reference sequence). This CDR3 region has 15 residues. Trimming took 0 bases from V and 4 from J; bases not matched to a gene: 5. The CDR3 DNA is TGTGCCAGCAGCCAAGATGGGATAGCGGGAGAGACCCAGTACTTC. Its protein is CASSQDGIAGETQYF.

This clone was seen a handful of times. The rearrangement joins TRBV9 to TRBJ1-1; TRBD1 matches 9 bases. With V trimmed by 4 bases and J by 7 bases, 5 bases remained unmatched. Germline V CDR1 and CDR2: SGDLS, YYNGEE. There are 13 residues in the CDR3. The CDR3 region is CASSQSGQGEAFF. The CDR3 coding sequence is TGTGCCAGCAGCCAGTCGGGACAGGGTGAAGCTTTCTTT.

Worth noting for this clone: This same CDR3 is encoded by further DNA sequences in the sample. The CDR3 nucleotides read TGCGCCAGCAGCTTGGGTTCCGGCACTGAAGCTTTCTTT. This sequence encodes CASSLGSGTEAFF. The chain links TRBV5-1 to TRBJ1-1; D gene ambiguous. V lost 0 bases, J lost 4 bases, and 7 bases lay in between. CDR3 length: 13 residues. Germline V gives CDR1 SGHRS, CDR2 YFSETQ.

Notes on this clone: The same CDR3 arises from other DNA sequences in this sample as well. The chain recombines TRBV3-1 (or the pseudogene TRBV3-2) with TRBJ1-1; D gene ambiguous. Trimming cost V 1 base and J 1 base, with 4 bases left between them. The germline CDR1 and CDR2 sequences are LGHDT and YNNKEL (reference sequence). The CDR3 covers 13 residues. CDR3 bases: TGTGCCAGCAGCCAAGCGAGGAACACTGAAGCTTTCTTT. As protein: CASSQARNTEAFF.

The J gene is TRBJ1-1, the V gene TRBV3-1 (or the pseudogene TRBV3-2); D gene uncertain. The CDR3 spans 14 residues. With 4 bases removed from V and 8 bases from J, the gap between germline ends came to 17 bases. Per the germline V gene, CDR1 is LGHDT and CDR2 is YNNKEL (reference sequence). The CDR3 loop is CASSPRWFEQEAFF. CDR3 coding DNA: TGTGCCAGCAGCCCCCGTTGGTTTGAACAGGAAGCTTTCTTT.

The CDR3 nucleotides are TGTGCCAGCAGCCCTAAGACTAGCGGGAGGGCCCCGCCGAATGAGCAGTTCTTC. This gives the protein CASSPKTSGRAPPNEQFF. V and J are TRBV14 and TRBJ2-1; TRBD2 matches at 14 bases. The germline gives CDR1 SGHDN, CDR2 FVKESK. With V trimmed by 4 bases and J by 7 bases, 12 bases remained unmatched. The CDR3 runs to 18 residues.

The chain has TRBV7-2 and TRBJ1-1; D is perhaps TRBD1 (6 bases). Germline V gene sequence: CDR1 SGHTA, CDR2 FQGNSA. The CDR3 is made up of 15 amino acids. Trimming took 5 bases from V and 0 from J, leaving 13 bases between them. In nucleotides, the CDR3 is TGTGCCAGCAGCCCCTCGACAGGTATGAACACTGAAGCTTTCTTT. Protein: CASSPSTGMNTEAFF. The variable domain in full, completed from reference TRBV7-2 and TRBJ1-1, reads GAGVSQSPSNKVTEKGKDVELRCDPISGHTALYWYRQSLGQGLEFLIYFQGNSAPDKSGLPSDRFSAERTGGSVSTLTIQRTQQEDSAVYLCASSPSTGMNTEAFFGQGTRLTVV.

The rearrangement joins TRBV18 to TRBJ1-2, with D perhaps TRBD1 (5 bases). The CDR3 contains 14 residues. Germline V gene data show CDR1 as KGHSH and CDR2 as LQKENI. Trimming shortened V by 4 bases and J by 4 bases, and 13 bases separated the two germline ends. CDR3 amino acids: CASSLSERGYGYTF. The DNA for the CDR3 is TGTGCCAGCTCACTCTCCGAAAGGGGCTATGGCTACACCTTC.

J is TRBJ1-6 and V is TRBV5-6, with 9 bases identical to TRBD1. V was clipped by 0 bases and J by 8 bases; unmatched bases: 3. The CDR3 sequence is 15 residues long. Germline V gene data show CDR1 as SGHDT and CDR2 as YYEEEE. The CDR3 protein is CASSLGTGEYSPLHF. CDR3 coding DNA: TGTGCCAGCAGCTTGGGGACAGGGGAGTATTCACCCCTCCACTTT.